What follows are 4 T cell receptor beta chains derived from one specimen sequenced in a study of blood T cell repertoires in COVID-19. Here immunoSEQ multiplex PCR was the method, and the copy in TCRdb shows in-frame clones only, minus some. The sample lists a few hundred thousand clones, under 90% occurring once. Specimen: peripheral blood. These receptors were taken from a human donor in a cohort sampled during active COVID-19.

This chain joins TRBV6-5 and TRBJ1-4; TRBD1 matches at 7 bases. V trimming: 6 bases; J trimming: 5 bases; junction bases outside the gene matches: 6. The CDR3 runs 14 residues. Germline CDR1 is MNHEY and CDR2 is SVGAGI. CDR3 loop: CASRAGTVNEKLFF. As DNA, the CDR3 is TGTGCCAGCAGAGCCGGGACAGTAAATGAAAAACTGTTTTTT.

This clone was seen a few times. The chain couples TRBV5-5 to TRBJ2-7; 7 nucleotides agree with TRBD1. V lost 0 bases, J lost 0 bases, and 3 bases stayed unmatched. The length of the CDR3 is 15 residues. The germline V gene has CDR1 SGHKS and CDR2 YYEKEE (reference sequence). The CDR3 region has the DNA TGTGCCAGCAGCTTGGAAGGGGGCCTCTCCTACGAGCAGTACTTC. It translates to CASSLEGGLSYEQYF. Using reference TRBV5-5 and TRBJ2-7 for the parts outside the CDR3, the full variable domain is DAGVTQSPTHLIKTRGQQVTLRCSPISGHKSVSWYQQVLGQGPQFIFQYYEKEERGRGNFPDRFSARQFPNYSSELNVNALLLGDSALYLCASSLEGGLSYEQYFGPGTRLTVT.

This clone has a handful of counts. The chain carries TRBV28 and TRBJ1-2; TRBD1 is a possible D gene (6 bases). Germline V gene lookup returns CDR1 MDHEN and CDR2 SYDVKM. This CDR3 has 14 amino acids. V lost 4 bases to trimming and J lost 2 bases, with 11 bases between them. CDR3 protein: CASSSWTENYGYTF. The CDR3 DNA sequence: TGTGCCAGCAGTTCGTGGACAGAGAACTATGGCTACACCTTC.

V is TRBV5-1 and J is TRBJ2-1, with D tentatively TRBD1 (5 bases). V lost 0 bases, J lost 8 bases, and 9 bases lay in between. This CDR3 has 13 amino acids. From germline, CDR1 is SGHRS and CDR2 YFSETQ. DNA of the CDR3: TGCGCCAGCAGCTTGGCAGGGCAAGATGAGCAGTTCTTC. It encodes CASSLAGQDEQFF.